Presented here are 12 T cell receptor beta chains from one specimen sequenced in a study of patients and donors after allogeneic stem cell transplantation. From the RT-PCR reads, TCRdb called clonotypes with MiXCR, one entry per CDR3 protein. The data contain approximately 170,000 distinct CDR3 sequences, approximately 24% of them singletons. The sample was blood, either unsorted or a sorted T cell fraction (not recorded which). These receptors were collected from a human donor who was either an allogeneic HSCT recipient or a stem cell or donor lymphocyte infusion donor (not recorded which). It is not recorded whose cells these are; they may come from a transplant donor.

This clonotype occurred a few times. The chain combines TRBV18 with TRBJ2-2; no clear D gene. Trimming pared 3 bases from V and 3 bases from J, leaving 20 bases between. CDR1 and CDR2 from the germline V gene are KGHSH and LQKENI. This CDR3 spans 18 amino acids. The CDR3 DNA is TGTGCCAGCTCACCGATTGAGTCTATCCTGAAAGACACCGGGGAGCTGTTTTTT. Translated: CASSPIESILKDTGELFF.

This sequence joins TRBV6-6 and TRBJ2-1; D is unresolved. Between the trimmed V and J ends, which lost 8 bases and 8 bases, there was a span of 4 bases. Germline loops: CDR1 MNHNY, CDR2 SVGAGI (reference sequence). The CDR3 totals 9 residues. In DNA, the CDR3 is TGTGCCAGCGGGGATGAGCAGTTCTTC. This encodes CASGDEQFF.

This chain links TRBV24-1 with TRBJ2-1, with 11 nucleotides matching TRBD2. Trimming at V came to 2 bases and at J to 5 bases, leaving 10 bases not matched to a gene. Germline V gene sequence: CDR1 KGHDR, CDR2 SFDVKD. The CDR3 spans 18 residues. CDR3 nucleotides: TGTGCCACCAGTGATTCAGGGTCTAGCGGGAGGTCCCACAATGAGCAGTTCTTC. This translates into CATSDSGSSGRSHNEQFF.

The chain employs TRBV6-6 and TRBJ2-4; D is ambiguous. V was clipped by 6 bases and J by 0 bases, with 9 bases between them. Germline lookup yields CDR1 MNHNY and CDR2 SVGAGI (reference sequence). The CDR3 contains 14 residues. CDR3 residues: CASRVTVAKNIQYF. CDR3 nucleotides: TGTGCCAGCAGAGTGACTGTAGCCAAAAACATTCAGTACTTC.

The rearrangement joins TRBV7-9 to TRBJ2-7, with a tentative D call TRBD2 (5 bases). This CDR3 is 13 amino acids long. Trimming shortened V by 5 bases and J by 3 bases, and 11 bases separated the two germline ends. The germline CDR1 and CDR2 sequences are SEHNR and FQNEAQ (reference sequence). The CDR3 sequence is CASSRTVDYEQYF. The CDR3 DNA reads TGTGCCAGCAGCCGGACTGTTGACTACGAGCAGTACTTC.

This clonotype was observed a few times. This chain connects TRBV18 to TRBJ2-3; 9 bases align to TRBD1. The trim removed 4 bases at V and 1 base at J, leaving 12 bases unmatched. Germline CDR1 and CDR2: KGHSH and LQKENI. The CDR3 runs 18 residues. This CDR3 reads CASSHGTGRLMGTDTQYF. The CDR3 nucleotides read TGTGCCAGCTCACACGGGACAGGGAGGCTGATGGGCACAGATACGCAGTATTTT.

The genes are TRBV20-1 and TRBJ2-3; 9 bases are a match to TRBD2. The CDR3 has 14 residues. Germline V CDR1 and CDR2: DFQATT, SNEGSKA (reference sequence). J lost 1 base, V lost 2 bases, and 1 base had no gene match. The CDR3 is CSARRLAGTDTQYF. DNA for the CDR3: TGCAGTGCTAGAAGACTAGCGGGCACAGATACGCAGTATTTT.

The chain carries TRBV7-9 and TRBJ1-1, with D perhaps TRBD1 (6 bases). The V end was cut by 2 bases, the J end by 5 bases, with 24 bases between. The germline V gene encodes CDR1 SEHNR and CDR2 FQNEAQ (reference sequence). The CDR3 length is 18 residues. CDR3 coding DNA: TGTGCCAGCAGCTTATCCATTCTTCGGGGGGCGCGGGTGACTGAAGCTTTCTTT. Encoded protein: CASSLSILRGARVTEAFF.

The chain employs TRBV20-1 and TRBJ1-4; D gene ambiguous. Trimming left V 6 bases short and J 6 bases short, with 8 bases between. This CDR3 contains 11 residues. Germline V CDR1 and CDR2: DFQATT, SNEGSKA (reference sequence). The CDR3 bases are TGCAGTGCCCCACGGGATGAAAAACTGTTTTTT. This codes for CSAPRDEKLFF.

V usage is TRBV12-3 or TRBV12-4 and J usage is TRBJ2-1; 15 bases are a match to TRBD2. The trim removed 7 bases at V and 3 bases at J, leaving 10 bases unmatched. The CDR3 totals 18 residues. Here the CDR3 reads CASTPGTSGGNFYNEQFF. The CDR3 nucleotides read TGTGCCAGCACCCCCGGGACTAGCGGGGGGAATTTCTACAATGAGCAGTTCTTC.

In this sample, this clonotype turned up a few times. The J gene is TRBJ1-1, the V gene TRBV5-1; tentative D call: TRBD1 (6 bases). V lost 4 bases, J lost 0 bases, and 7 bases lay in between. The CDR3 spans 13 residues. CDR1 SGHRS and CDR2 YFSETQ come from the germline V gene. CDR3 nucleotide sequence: TGCGCCAGCAGCACAGGGCTGAACACTGAAGCTTTCTTT. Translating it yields CASSTGLNTEAFF.

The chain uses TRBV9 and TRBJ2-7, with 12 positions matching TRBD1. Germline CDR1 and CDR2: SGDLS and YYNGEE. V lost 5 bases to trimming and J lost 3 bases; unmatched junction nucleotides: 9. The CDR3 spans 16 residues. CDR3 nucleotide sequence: TGTGCCAGCAGTACAACCGGGACAGGGGGCCACTACGAGCAGTACTTC. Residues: CASSTTGTGGHYEQYF.